These 15 T cell receptor beta chains originate from one sample sequenced in a study of shared clonotypes between healthy human individuals. Assay used: immunoSEQ multiplex PCR; TCRdb lists only in-frame clones, some missing. This sample has roughly 2,300,000 clones, with 85% to 95% found just once. The sequenced sample was naive CD4+ T cells from PBMCs. Subset noted: CD45RA+ positively selected. The receptors originated from a young man in good health. Some clones in this sample may be carry-over from other donors' samples.

This clone was detected only once. The J gene is TRBJ2-7, the V gene TRBV4-1; TRBD1 matches at 11 bases. The ends lost 2 bases at V and 7 bases at J; junction bases unmatched: 4. This CDR3 is 14 amino acids long. Germline lookup yields CDR1 MGHRA and CDR2 YSYEKL. CDR3 sequence: CASSQPGQGGEQYF. The CDR3 nucleotides read TGCGCCAGCAGCCAACCGGGACAGGGGGGAGAGCAGTACTTC.

The CDR3 DNA follows: TGTGCCAGCAGCGTAGTTGGGTCTGACTATGGCTACACCTTC. Encoded protein: CASSVVGSDYGYTF. The chain recombines TRBV9 with TRBJ1-2; no clear D. Per germline, CDR1 SGDLS and CDR2 YYNGEE. This CDR3 has 14 amino acids. The V and J ends lost 0 bases and 3 bases respectively, with 9 bases between them. The full variable domain, in which reference TRBV9 and TRBJ1-2 provide the parts outside the CDR3, is DSGVTQTPKHLITATGQRVTLRCSPRSGDLSVYWYQQSLDQGLQFLIQYYNGEERAKGNILERFSAQQFPDLHSELNLSSLELGDSALYFCASSVVGSDYGYTFGSGTRLTVV.

The chain has TRBV7-3 and TRBJ1-4; no clear D. Germline V gives CDR1 SGHTA, CDR2 FQGTGA. This CDR3 is 15 amino acids long. Trimming shortened V by 3 bases and J by 0 bases, and 8 bases separated the two germline ends. The CDR3 reads CASSLAWTTNEKLFF. Written as DNA, the CDR3 is TGTGCCAGCAGCTTGGCTTGGACAACTAATGAAAAACTGTTTTTT. The whole variable domain, filled in from reference TRBV7-3 and TRBJ1-4, reads GAGVSQTPSNKVTEKGKYVELRCDPISGHTALYWYRQSLGQGPEFLIYFQGTGAADDSGLPNDRFFAVRPEGSVSTLKIQRTERGDSAVYLCASSLAWTTNEKLFFGSGTQLSVL.

The J gene is TRBJ2-7, the V gene TRBV7-9, with 9 bases lining up with TRBD2. V was clipped by 5 bases and J by 3 bases; unmatched bases: 14. Germline V gene lookup returns CDR1 SEHNR and CDR2 FQNEAQ (reference sequence). The CDR3 sequence is 17 residues long. CDR3 sequence reads: CASSRFGRGTSYYEQYF. The DNA of the CDR3 is TGTGCCAGCAGCCGATTTGGGCGTGGGACTAGCTACTACGAGCAGTACTTC.

The chain links TRBV7-3 to TRBJ2-2; D tentatively reads TRBD1 or TRBD2 (5 bases each). V shed 2 bases and J shed 6 bases, with 19 bases lying between them. The germline V gene encodes CDR1 SGHTA and CDR2 FQGTGA. The CDR3 totals 17 residues. The CDR3, as DNA: TGTGCCAGCAGCTTATTCCCGGGGCCCCGGGGTTCCGGGGAGCTGTTTTTT. It is translated as CASSLFPGPRGSGELFF.

The gene calls are TRBV15 and TRBJ1-5; perhaps TRBD1 as D (6 bases). The length of the CDR3 is 16 residues. Germline loops: CDR1 LNHNV, CDR2 YYDKDF (reference sequence). V gave up 2 bases and J gave up 5 bases, with 16 bases separating them. CDR3 sequence (DNA): TGTGCCACCAGCAGACCTACTAGGGGGAGTGATCAGCCCCAGCATTTT. This codes for CATSRPTRGSDQPQHF.

The gene calls are TRBV5-1 and TRBJ2-4, with D possibly TRBD1 on 6 matching bases. Germline V gene sequence: CDR1 SGHRS, CDR2 YFSETQ. The CDR3 runs to 15 residues. V lost 4 bases and J 1 base, leaving 12 bases between the germline ends. The CDR3 loop reads CASSDSQGAKNIQYF. DNA for the CDR3: TGCGCCAGCAGCGACAGCCAGGGGGCCAAAAACATTCAGTACTTC.

This chain uses TRBV10-3 with TRBJ2-1; 8 positions agree with TRBD1. V shed 5 bases and J 2 bases; nucleotides not matched to a gene: 5. CDR1 ENHRY and CDR2 SYGVKD come from the germline V gene. CDR3 size: 15 residues. The CDR3 reads CAISRQGPTYNEQFF. As DNA, the CDR3 is TGTGCCATCAGTCGACAGGGGCCCACCTACAATGAGCAGTTCTTC.

The genes are TRBV7-2 and TRBJ1-2; D remains ambiguous. The germline V and J ends were trimmed by 5 bases and 4 bases, with 14 bases remaining between them. The CDR3 runs to 14 residues. Germline V lookup: CDR1 SGHTA, CDR2 FQGNSA. CDR3 nucleotide sequence: TGTGCCAGCAGCCAAATCCCAAGTCTCTATGGCTACACCTTC. It encodes CASSQIPSLYGYTF.

This clone was counted a few times. This sample includes further DNA sequences coding for the same CDR3. The chain employs TRBV9 and TRBJ2-5; 10 bases are shared with TRBD2. This CDR3 contains 14 residues. J lost 4 bases, V lost 0 bases, and 0 bases had no gene match. Germline V gives CDR1 SGDLS, CDR2 YYNGEE. CDR3 loop: CASSVGLAGETQYF. CDR3 sequence (DNA): TGTGCCAGCAGCGTAGGACTAGCGGGAGAGACCCAGTACTTC.

About this clone itself: Other DNA sequences in this sample translate to the same CDR3. The rearrangement uses TRBV5-1 and TRBJ2-2, with D possibly TRBD1 on 6 matching bases. There are 15 residues in the CDR3. Trimming took off 2 bases at V and 2 bases at J, with 10 bases between the two ends. The germline V gene has CDR1 SGHRS and CDR2 YFSETQ. CDR3 sequence (DNA): TGCGCCAGCAGCTTCGCAGGGGTCAACACCGGGGAGCTGTTTTTT. It specifies CASSFAGVNTGELFF.

The genes are TRBV5-1 and TRBJ2-1; D unresolved. Germline lookup yields CDR1 SGHRS and CDR2 YFSETQ. The germline V and J ends were trimmed by 4 bases and 6 bases, with 14 bases remaining between them. This CDR3 region has 14 residues. The CDR3 DNA is TGCGCCAGCAGCCTCGAGCTGGCAGCCAATGAGCAGTTCTTC. Its protein is CASSLELAANEQFF.

The chain combines TRBV5-4 with TRBJ2-5, with D perhaps assigned TRBD1 or TRBD2 (5 bases each). V lost 7 bases to trimming and J lost 4 bases, with 17 bases between them. The germline gives CDR1 SGHNT, CDR2 YYREEE (reference sequence). The CDR3 contains 14 residues. The CDR3 loop is CASGLRDHRETQYF. Written as DNA, the CDR3 is TGTGCCAGCGGCCTCCGGGACCACAGAGAGACCCAGTACTTC.

The rearrangement links TRBV15 to TRBJ2-7, with no clear D. Per the germline V gene, CDR1 is LNHNV and CDR2 is YYDKDF (reference sequence). The CDR3 loop spans 15 amino acids. Between the trimmed V and J ends, which lost 3 bases and 3 bases, there was a span of 15 bases. The CDR3 nucleotides are TGTGCCACCAGCAGCAGATTGGGCAGAGACTACGAGCAGTACTTC. Protein sequence: CATSSRLGRDYEQYF.

The V call is TRBV13, the J call TRBJ1-4, with TRBD1 matching over 7 bases. Looked up from germline, CDR1 is PRHDT and CDR2 is FYEKMQ (reference sequence). CDR3 length equals 15 residues. The V gene end was trimmed by 5 bases and the J gene end by 5 bases; junction bases not matched to a gene: 8. CDR3 coding DNA: TGTGCCAGCAGCGCGACAGGGAGAGGGAATGAAAAACTGTTTTTT. It yields the protein CASSATGRGNEKLFF.